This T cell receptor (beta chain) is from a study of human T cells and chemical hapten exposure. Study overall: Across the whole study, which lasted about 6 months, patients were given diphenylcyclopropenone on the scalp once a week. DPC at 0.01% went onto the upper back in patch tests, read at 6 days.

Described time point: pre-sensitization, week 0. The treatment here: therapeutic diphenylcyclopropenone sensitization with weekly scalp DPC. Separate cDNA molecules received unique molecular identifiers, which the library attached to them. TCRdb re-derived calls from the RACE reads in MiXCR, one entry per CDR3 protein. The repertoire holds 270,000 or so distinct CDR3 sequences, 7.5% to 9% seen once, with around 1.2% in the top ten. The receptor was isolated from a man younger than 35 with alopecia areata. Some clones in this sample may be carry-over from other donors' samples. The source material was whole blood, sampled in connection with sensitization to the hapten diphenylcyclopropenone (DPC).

CDR3 in DNA: TGTGCCAGCAGCTGGACAGCTGGAAACACCATATATTTT. Translation gives CASSWTAGNTIYF. The chain has TRBV7-9 and TRBJ1-3, with a weak D call TRBD1 (6 bases). From germline, CDR1 is SEHNR and CDR2 FQNEAQ (reference sequence). The CDR3 consists of 13 residues. V shed 4 bases and J shed 2 bases, with 6 bases lying between them.